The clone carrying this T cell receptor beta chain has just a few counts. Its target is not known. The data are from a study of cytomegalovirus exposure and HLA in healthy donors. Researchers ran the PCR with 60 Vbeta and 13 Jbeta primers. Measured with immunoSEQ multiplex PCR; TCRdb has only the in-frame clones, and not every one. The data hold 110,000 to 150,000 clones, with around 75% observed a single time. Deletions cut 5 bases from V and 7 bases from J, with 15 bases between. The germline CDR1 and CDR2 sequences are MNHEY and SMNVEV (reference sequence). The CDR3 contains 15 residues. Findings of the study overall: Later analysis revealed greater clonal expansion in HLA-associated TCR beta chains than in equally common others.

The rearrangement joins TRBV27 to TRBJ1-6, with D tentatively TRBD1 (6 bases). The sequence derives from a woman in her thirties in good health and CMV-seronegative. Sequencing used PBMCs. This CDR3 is CASSLNRVGNSPLHF. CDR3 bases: TGTGCCAGCAGTCTAAACAGGGTGGGCAATTCACCCCTCCACTTT.